This passage covers 7 T cell receptor beta chains from one sample sequenced in a study of circulating tumor DNA in untreated peripheral T-cell lymphoma. Repertoires were generated with immunoSEQ multiplex PCR, while TCRdb's copy carries only in-frame clones and drops some. In the table there are some 7,000 clones, 65% to 80% of which are singletons. The sequencing sample was made of tumor tissue. Receptors were obtained from a human donor with peripheral T-cell lymphoma.

This clone turned up a few times. The chain uses TRBV6-8 and TRBJ1-5; 9 nucleotides match TRBD1. V lost 6 bases to trimming and J lost 2 bases; unmatched junction nucleotides: 11. This CDR3 spans 17 amino acids. Germline assignment: CDR1 MNHGY and CDR2 SAAAGT. DNA of the CDR3: TGTGCCAGCAGCTCCGGGACAGGGCTTTTGGGCAATCAGCCCCAGCATTTT. Translated, it gives CASSSGTGLLGNQPQHF.

The gene calls are TRBV29-1 and TRBJ2-5; 8 nucleotides match TRBD1. Trimming cost V 2 bases and J 2 bases; bases outside gene matches: 7. This CDR3 contains 15 residues. Germline V gene lookup returns CDR1 SQVTM and CDR2 ANQGSEA. CDR3 region: CSVEFGQGEQETQYF. As DNA, the CDR3 is TGCAGCGTTGAATTCGGACAGGGTGAACAAGAGACCCAGTACTTC.

The chain links TRBV2 to TRBJ2-7; 12 positions match TRBD2. Trimming at V came to 6 bases and at J to 5 bases, leaving 8 bases not matched to a gene. The CDR3 covers 15 residues. Per germline, CDR1 SNHLY and CDR2 FYNNEI. The CDR3 is CASSLGLAGLNEQYF. The CDR3 coding sequence is TGTGCCAGCAGCCTCGGACTAGCGGGACTGAACGAGCAGTACTTC. The full variable domain, rest sourced from reference TRBV2 and TRBJ2-7, is EPEVTQTPSHQVTQMGQEVILRCVPISNHLYFYWYRQILGQKVEFLVSFYNNEISEKSEIFDDQFSVERPDGSNFTLKIRSTKLEDSAMYFCASSLGLAGLNEQYFGPGTRLTVT.

The genes are TRBV12-2 and TRBJ2-4; the D call in the table, TRBD2, was not verified against the DNA. TRBV12-2 is described as a pseudogene. This CDR3 has 16 residues. The CDR3 coding sequence is TGTGCCACCTCCAACCGTAGCGCAAGACGAAAAAACATTCAGTACTTC. Protein: CATSNRSARRKNIQYF.

The chain carries TRBV28 and TRBJ1-2; D unclear. Germline-derived CDR1 and CDR2 are MDHEN and SYDVKM. V gave up 3 bases and J gave up 7 bases, with 9 bases separating them. The CDR3 is 12 residues long. CDR3 in amino acids: CASSLGVGGYTF. CDR3 bases: TGTGCCAGCAGTTTGGGCGTGGGTGGCTACACCTTC.

The CDR3 nucleotides read TGTGCCAGCAGTTTAGATACCGGGAGTACCTACTACAATGAGCAGTTCTTC. This translates into CASSLDTGSTYYNEQFF. The chain uses TRBV27 and TRBJ2-1; D is possibly TRBD2 (6 bases). The V and J ends lost 2 bases and 3 bases respectively, with 17 bases between them. Per germline, CDR1 MNHEY and CDR2 SMNVEV (reference sequence). The CDR3 covers 17 residues.

Notes on this clone: Germline and junction disagree at one end, which may indicate a read error. The chain recombines TRBV7-6 with TRBJ2-5, with TRBD2 matching over 10 bases. The CDR3 is 15 residues long. Germline CDR1 and CDR2: SGHVS and FNYEAQ. The CDR3 DNA reads TGTGCTAGCAGCTTAGGACTAGCGGAGGAAGAGACCCAGTACTTC. Encoded protein: CASSLGLAEEETQYF. The complete variable domain, with remaining parts taken from reference TRBV7-6 and TRBJ2-5, reads GAGVSQSPRYKVTKRGQDVALRCDPISGHVSLYWYRQALGQGPEFLTYFNYEAQQDKSGLPNDRFSAERPEGSISTLTIQRTEQRDSAMYRCASSLGLAEEETQYFGPGTRLLVL.